Shown below are 3 T cell receptor beta chains from a single sample sequenced in a study of Graves' ophthalmopathy and Graves' hyperthyroidism. Scientists amplified the TCR beta CDR3 regions from RNA transcripts. First-round RT-PCR employed HTBI primers, with a second-round multiplex PCR after it. Each CDR3 protein is one row after TCRdb ran MiXCR on the multiplex PCR reads. Of some 160,000 distinct CDR3 sequences in the sample, around 39% were seen once. Sequenced input: peripheral blood. The receptors here all came from a young man with Graves' ophthalmopathy.

The chain is built from TRBV19 and TRBJ2-4; 9 bases are shared with TRBD1. Germline CDR1 LNHDA, CDR2 SQIVND (reference sequence). Trimming removed 1 base from V and 7 bases from J; junction bases left unmatched: 5. The CDR3 is 15 residues long. Written as DNA, the CDR3 is TGTGCCAGTAGTATAGCCCATGACAGGGGGAACATTCAGTACTTC. Amino acids: CASSIAHDRGNIQYF.

This clonotype was counted at least ten times. This sequence joins TRBV12-3 or TRBV12-4 and TRBJ2-5, with 11 bases aligning to TRBD2. V lost 7 bases to trimming and J lost 4 bases; unmatched junction nucleotides: 14. The CDR3 spans 17 residues. CDR3 protein: CASTETSGVQVIETQYF. CDR3 nucleotide sequence: TGTGCCAGCACCGAGACTAGCGGGGTCCAAGTGATAGAGACCCAGTACTTC.

The chain combines TRBV6-1 with TRBJ2-4; 9 bases are a match to TRBD2. Germline trimming cut 7 bases from V and 3 bases from J; bases unmatched to any gene: 13. Looked up from germline, CDR1 is MNHNS and CDR2 is SASEGT. This CDR3 is built from 17 residues. The CDR3 bases are TGTGCCAGCACTCGACACGGGACTAGCCTCGACAAAAACATTCAGTACTTC. Its protein is CASTRHGTSLDKNIQYF.